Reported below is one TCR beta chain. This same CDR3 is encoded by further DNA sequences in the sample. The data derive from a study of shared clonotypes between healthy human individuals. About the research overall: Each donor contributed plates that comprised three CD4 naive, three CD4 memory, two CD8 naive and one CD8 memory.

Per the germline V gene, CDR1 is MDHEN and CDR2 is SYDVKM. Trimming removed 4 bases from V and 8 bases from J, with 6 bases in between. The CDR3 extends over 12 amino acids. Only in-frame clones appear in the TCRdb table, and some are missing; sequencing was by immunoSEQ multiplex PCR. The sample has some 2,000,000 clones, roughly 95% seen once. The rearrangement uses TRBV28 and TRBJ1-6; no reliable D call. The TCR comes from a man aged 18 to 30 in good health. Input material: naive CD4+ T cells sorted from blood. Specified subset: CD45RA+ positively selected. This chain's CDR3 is CASSSLDSPLHF. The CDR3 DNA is TGTGCCAGCAGTTCCTTAGATTCACCCCTCCACTTT.